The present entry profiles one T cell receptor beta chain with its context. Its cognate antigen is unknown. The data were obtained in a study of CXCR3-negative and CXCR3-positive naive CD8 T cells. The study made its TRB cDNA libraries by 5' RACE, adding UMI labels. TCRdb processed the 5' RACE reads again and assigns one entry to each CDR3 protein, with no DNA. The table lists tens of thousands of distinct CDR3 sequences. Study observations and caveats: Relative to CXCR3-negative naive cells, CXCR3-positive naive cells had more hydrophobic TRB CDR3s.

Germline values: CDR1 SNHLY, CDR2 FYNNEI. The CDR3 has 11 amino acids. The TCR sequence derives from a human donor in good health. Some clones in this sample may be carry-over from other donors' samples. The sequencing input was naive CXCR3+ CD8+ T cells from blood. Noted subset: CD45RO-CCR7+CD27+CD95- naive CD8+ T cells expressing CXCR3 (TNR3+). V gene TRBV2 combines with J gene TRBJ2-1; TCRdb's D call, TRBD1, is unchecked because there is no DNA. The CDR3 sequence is CATPAGTEQFF. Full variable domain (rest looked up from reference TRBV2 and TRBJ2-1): EPEVTQTPSHQVTQMGQEVILRCVPISNHLYFYWYRQILGQKVEFLVSFYNNEISEKSEIFDDQFSVERPDGSNFTLKIRSTKLEDSAMYFCATPAGTEQFFGPGTRLTVL.